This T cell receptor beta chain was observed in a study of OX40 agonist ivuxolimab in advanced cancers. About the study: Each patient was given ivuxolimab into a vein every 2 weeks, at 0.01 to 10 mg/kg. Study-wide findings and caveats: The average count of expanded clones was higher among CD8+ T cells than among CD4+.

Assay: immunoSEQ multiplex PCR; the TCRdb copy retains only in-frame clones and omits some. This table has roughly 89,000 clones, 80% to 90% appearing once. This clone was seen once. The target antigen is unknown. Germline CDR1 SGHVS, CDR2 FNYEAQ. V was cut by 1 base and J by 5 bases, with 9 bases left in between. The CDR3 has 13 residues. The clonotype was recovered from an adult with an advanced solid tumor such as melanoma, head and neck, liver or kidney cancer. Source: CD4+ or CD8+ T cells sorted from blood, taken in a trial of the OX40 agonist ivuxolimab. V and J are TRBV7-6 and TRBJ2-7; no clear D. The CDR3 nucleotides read TGTGCCAGCAGCTTAGGGGTCGTGAACGAGCAGTACTTC. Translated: CASSLGVVNEQYF. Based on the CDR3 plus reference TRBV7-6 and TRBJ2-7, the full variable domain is GAGVSQSPRYKVTKRGQDVALRCDPISGHVSLYWYRQALGQGPEFLTYFNYEAQQDKSGLPNDRFSAERPEGSISTLTIQRTEQRDSAMYRCASSLGVVNEQYFGPGTRLTVT.